One sample yielded the 25 T cell receptor beta chains listed below, sequenced in a study of blood T cell repertoires in COVID-19. Sequencing was performed with immunoSEQ multiplex PCR; in TCRdb, only in-frame clones are kept and a portion is missing. The sample lists 300,000 to 350,000 clones; around 88% were seen once. The sample taken for sequencing was peripheral blood. The receptors originated from a man aged 25-45 years with active or convalescent COVID-19.

This clone was seen a handful of times. This chain connects TRBV5-4 to TRBJ2-2, with 11 bases matching TRBD2. Germline-derived CDR1 and CDR2 are SGHNT and YYREEE (reference sequence). CDR3 length equals 16 residues. V gave up 5 bases and J gave up 7 bases; unmatched junction bases: 10. The CDR3 DNA is TGTGCCAGCAGAGCGACTAGCGGGGCTCGCGGCGGGGAGCTGTTTTTT. Translated: CASRATSGARGGELFF.

A few counts support this clone. The V and J genes are TRBV5-6 and TRBJ1-1, with 7 bases matching TRBD1. Losses at the gene ends were 1 base for V and 11 bases for J; bases not matched to a gene: 8. Germline V gene data show CDR1 as SGHDT and CDR2 as YYEEEE. The CDR3 spans 13 residues. CDR3 sequence reads: CASSLLYRGEAFF. The CDR3 DNA reads as TGTGCCAGCAGCTTGTTGTACAGGGGTGAGGCTTTCTTT.

The chain links TRBV7-9 to TRBJ2-7; TRBD2 agrees at 12 bases. Germline CDR1 and CDR2: SEHNR and FQNEAQ (reference sequence). The CDR3 spans 15 residues. V lost 5 bases to trimming and J lost 5 bases; unmatched junction nucleotides: 7. DNA of the CDR3: TGTGCCAGCAGCCCCGGGACTAGCGGGCACGACGAGCAGTACTTC. This sequence encodes CASSPGTSGHDEQYF.

This chain uses TRBV4-3 with TRBJ1-3; no reliable D call. The CDR3 contains 13 residues. From germline, CDR1 is LGHNA and CDR2 YSLEER. V gave up 4 bases and J gave up 1 base, with 5 bases separating them. This CDR3 reads CASSLLSGNTIYF. The CDR3 DNA reads TGCGCCAGCAGCCTCTTATCTGGAAACACCATATATTTT.

V is TRBV9 and J is TRBJ1-2; 9 bases align to TRBD1. This CDR3 has 18 residues. The V and J ends lost 7 bases and 0 bases, in that order; junction bases with no gene match: 16. Germline V gene sequence: CDR1 SGDLS, CDR2 YYNGEE. The CDR3 loop reads CASGMDGGTGHTNYGYTF. In DNA form, the CDR3 reads TGTGCCAGCGGGATGGACGGTGGGACAGGGCACACTAACTATGGCTACACCTTC.

In its sample, this clone was seen once. V gene TRBV11-2 combines with J gene TRBJ1-3; a weak D match, TRBD1 (6 bases). Deletions cut 1 base from V and 0 bases from J, with 13 bases between. The CDR3 is 17 residues long. Germline-derived CDR1 and CDR2 are SGHAT and FQNNGV. CDR3 nucleotide sequence: TGTGCCAGCAGCTTAGCCCTAAGAGGGGGCTCTGGAAACACCATATATTTT. As protein: CASSLALRGGSGNTIYF.

V gene TRBV2 combines with J gene TRBJ1-6; TRBD1 might be the D (5 bases). Between the trimmed V and J ends, which lost 8 bases and 0 bases, there was a span of 5 bases. There are 13 residues in the CDR3. Germline CDR1 is SNHLY and CDR2 is FYNNEI. The CDR3, as DNA: TGTGCCAGCCAGGGCTCCTATAATTCACCCCTCCACTTT. Protein product: CASQGSYNSPLHF.

This clone appeared a single time. V gene TRBV15 combines with J gene TRBJ2-5; the D gene is possibly TRBD1 (5 bases). CDR1 LNHNV and CDR2 YYDKDF come from the germline V gene (reference sequence). The V end lost 1 base, the J end lost 1 base, and 7 bases lay between the germline ends. CDR3 length: 14 residues. CDR3 DNA: TGTGCCACCAGCAGAGGTGGGGCCCAAGAGACCCAGTACTTC. Translating gives CATSRGGAQETQYF.

The V call is TRBV7-2, the J call TRBJ2-1, with a tentative D call TRBD1 (6 bases). The length of the CDR3 is 15 residues. From germline, CDR1 is SGHTA and CDR2 FQGNSA. V dropped 6 bases and J dropped 8 bases, with 20 bases sitting between them. This chain's CDR3 is CASSFTGSSVHEQFF. CDR3 DNA sequence: TGTGCCAGCAGTTTTACAGGGTCCTCCGTGCATGAGCAGTTCTTC.

This clone came up many times. This rearrangement joins TRBV7-9 to TRBJ2-4; D unresolved. Germline CDR1 is SEHNR and CDR2 is FQNEAQ (reference sequence). Trimming removed 5 bases from V and 7 bases from J, with 15 bases in between. The CDR3 loop spans 14 amino acids. CDR3 DNA: TGTGCCAGCAGCCCATCAGAAACCGGGAACATTCAGTACTTC. Translating gives CASSPSETGNIQYF. The full variable domain, its missing parts supplied by reference TRBV7-9 and TRBJ2-4, is DTGVSQNPRHKITKRGQNVTFRCDPISEHNRLYWYRQTLGQGPEFLTYFQNEAQLEKSRLLSDRFSAERPKGSFSTLEIQRTEQGDSAMYLCASSPSETGNIQYFGAGTRLSVL.

The chain couples TRBV18 to TRBJ1-5, with D tentatively TRBD1 (5 bases). Trimming took 3 bases from V and 3 from J, leaving 9 bases between them. In germline, CDR1 is KGHSH, CDR2 LQKENI. There are 14 residues in the CDR3. CDR3 DNA sequence: TGTGCCAGCTCACCCGACAGTTACAATCAGCCCCAGCATTTT. This codes for CASSPDSYNQPQHF.

Many counts were recorded for this clone. The chain couples TRBV24-1 to TRBJ2-1, with 12 positions matching TRBD2. The CDR3 runs to 16 residues. From germline, CDR1 is KGHDR and CDR2 SFDVKD. V trimming: 5 bases; J trimming: 9 bases; junction bases outside the gene matches: 10. The CDR3 loop is CATSASGGAGRSEQFF. For the CDR3, the DNA is TGTGCCACCAGTGCTAGCGGGGGGGCCGGAAGGAGTGAGCAGTTCTTC.

The genes are TRBV6-5 and TRBJ1-2; D is perhaps TRBD1 (6 bases). Germline values: CDR1 MNHEY, CDR2 SVGAGI. The CDR3 length is 14 residues. V was shortened by 5 bases and J by 6 bases, with 16 bases between the two germline ends. The CDR3 spells CASSRSTGSDGYTF. The CDR3 coding sequence is TGTGCCAGCAGTCGTAGCACAGGGTCGGATGGCTACACCTTC.

The rearrangement uses TRBV9 and TRBJ2-7; 9 positions agree with TRBD2. Germline V lookup: CDR1 SGDLS, CDR2 YYNGEE. The CDR3 spans 13 residues. Trimming at V came to 3 bases and at J to 9 bases, leaving 7 bases not matched to a gene. The CDR3: CASSGGRAGVQYF. The CDR3 DNA follows: TGTGCCAGCAGCGGCGGGAGGGCCGGGGTGCAGTACTTC.

This chain links TRBV6-6 with TRBJ1-6, with 7 bases identical to TRBD1. CDR1 is MNHNY and CDR2 is SVGAGI in the germline V gene (reference sequence). The CDR3 totals 16 residues. V trimming: 5 bases; J trimming: 7 bases; junction bases outside the gene matches: 11. CDR3 nucleotides: TGTGCCAGCAGTATCTTAGCGACAGGGACGAATTCACCCCTCCACTTT. Translating it yields CASSILATGTNSPLHF.

The CDR3 region has the DNA TGTGCCAGCAACACATTGAGGGTTCTACACTCTGGGGCCAACGTCCTGACTTTC. As protein: CASNTLRVLHSGANVLTF. V is TRBV28 and J is TRBJ2-6; D might be TRBD2 (5 bases). The CDR3 consists of 18 residues. Germline values: CDR1 MDHEN, CDR2 SYDVKM. V lost 7 bases, J lost 0 bases, and 19 bases lay in between.

The V and J genes are TRBV6-2 or TRBV6-3 and TRBJ2-3; 11 bases match TRBD2. The CDR3 has 16 residues. J was trimmed by 6 bases and V by 3 bases; bases with no gene match: 8. Germline CDR1 reads MNHEY; CDR2 reads SVGEGT. In DNA, the CDR3 is TGTGCCAGCAGTTATTCTAGCGGGAGGTCGGGCGATACGCAGTATTTT. Encoded protein: CASSYSSGRSGDTQYF.

As concerns this clone: The sample has other DNA sequences that encode this CDR3 too. The V call is TRBV4-3, the J call TRBJ1-1; 12 nucleotides align to TRBD1. CDR1 is LGHNA, CDR2 YSLEER, per germline. Losses at the gene ends were 2 bases for V and 5 bases for J; bases not matched to a gene: 6. This CDR3 is 16 amino acids long. The CDR3 sequence is CASSQLGTGGRTEAFF. CDR3 sequence (DNA): TGCGCCAGCAGCCAACTTGGGACAGGGGGCCGGACTGAAGCTTTCTTT.

The rearrangement links TRBV20-1 to TRBJ2-3, with D possibly TRBD1 on 6 matching bases. This CDR3 region has 14 residues. Looked up from germline, CDR1 is DFQATT and CDR2 is SNEGSKA (reference sequence). Trimming pared 3 bases from V and 1 base from J, leaving 11 bases between. CDR3: CSASKGVGTDTQYF. The DNA of the CDR3 is TGCAGTGCTAGTAAGGGGGTCGGCACAGATACGCAGTATTTT.

The chain couples TRBV29-1 to TRBJ2-7, with D possibly being TRBD2 (6 bases). V gave up 6 bases and J gave up 2 bases, with 14 bases separating them. Per germline, CDR1 SQVTM and CDR2 ANQGSEA. CDR3 size: 13 residues. CDR3 sequence: CSVSPGGAYEQYF. The CDR3 nucleotides are TGCAGCGTCTCCCCAGGAGGGGCCTACGAGCAGTACTTC.

The chain couples TRBV5-4 to TRBJ1-1; D is unclear. With 3 bases removed from V and 3 bases from J, the gap between germline ends came to 9 bases. The CDR3 covers 13 residues. Germline V gives CDR1 SGHNT, CDR2 YYREEE (reference sequence). In nucleotides, the CDR3 is TGTGCCAGCAGCTCAGAACGGGACACTGAAGCTTTCTTT. Its translation: CASSSERDTEAFF. Full variable domain (rest looked up from reference TRBV5-4 and TRBJ1-1): ETGVTQSPTHLIKTRGQQVTLRCSSQSGHNTVSWYQQALGQGPQFIFQYYREEENGRGNFPPRFSGLQFPNYSSELNVNALELDDSALYLCASSSERDTEAFFGQGTRLTVV.

The chain employs TRBV24-1 and TRBJ2-7; 9 bases align to TRBD1. Germline CDR1 KGHDR, CDR2 SFDVKD. The ends lost 4 bases at V and 3 bases at J; junction bases unmatched: 6. This CDR3 is 15 amino acids long. The CDR3 protein is CATSDPGQGDYEQYF. The CDR3 DNA follows: TGTGCCACCAGTGACCCGGGACAGGGAGACTACGAGCAGTACTTC.

The V call is TRBV19, the J call TRBJ1-4; D remains ambiguous. The V and J ends lost 6 bases and 3 bases respectively, with 11 bases between them. The CDR3 runs 14 residues. Per the germline V gene, CDR1 is LNHDA and CDR2 is SQIVND (reference sequence). The CDR3 loop reads CASSLGGANEKLFF. In DNA form, the CDR3 reads TGTGCCAGTAGCCTCGGAGGAGCTAATGAAAAACTGTTTTTT.

This clone was seen more than once but under ten times. This chain joins TRBV18 and TRBJ2-2, with a weak D call TRBD2 (6 bases). Trimming cost V 3 bases and J 4 bases, with 15 bases left between them. The CDR3 runs 16 residues. CDR1 and CDR2 (germline): KGHSH, LQKENI. CDR3 in amino acids: CASSPRDPGSTGELFF. CDR3 coding DNA: TGTGCCAGCTCACCTAGGGACCCCGGGAGCACCGGGGAGCTGTTTTTT.

The CDR3 DNA reads TGTGCCAGTAGTATAGAGGCAGACTACGAGCAGTACTTC. Its translation: CASSIEADYEQYF. This chain joins TRBV19 and TRBJ2-7, with D unclear. The CDR3 has 13 amino acids. The germline V gene has CDR1 LNHDA and CDR2 SQIVND (reference sequence). V was cut by 0 bases and J by 3 bases, with 6 bases left in between.